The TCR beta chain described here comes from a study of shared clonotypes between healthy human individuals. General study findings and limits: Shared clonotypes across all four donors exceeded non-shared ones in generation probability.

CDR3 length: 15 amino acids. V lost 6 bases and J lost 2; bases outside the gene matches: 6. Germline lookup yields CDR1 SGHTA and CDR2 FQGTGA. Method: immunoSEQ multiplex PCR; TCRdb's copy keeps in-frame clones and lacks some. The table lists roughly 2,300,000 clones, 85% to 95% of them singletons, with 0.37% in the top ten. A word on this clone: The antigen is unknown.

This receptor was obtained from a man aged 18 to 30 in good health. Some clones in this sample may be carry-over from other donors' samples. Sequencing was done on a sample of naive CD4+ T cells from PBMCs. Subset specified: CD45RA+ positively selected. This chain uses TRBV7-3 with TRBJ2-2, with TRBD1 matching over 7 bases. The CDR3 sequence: CASRKDRSNTGELFF. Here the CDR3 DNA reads TGTGCCAGCAGGAAGGACAGGTCTAACACCGGGGAGCTGTTTTTT.